This TCR beta chain was observed in a study of tumor-infiltrating lymphocytes in localized non-small cell lung cancer. Study outcomes and limitations: Not all patients were TCR sequenced, owing to tissue quantity.

Per germline, CDR1 SGHTA and CDR2 FQGNSA. The V gene lost 5 bases and the J gene lost 2 bases, with 9 bases spanning the gap. The CDR3 has 14 amino acids. In regard to this clone: Its antigen is undetermined.

The table came from immunoSEQ multiplex PCR; TCRdb's copy has only in-frame clones and leaves some out. The sample holds 12,000 to 15,000 clones, about four fifths seen once. The receptor comes from a human donor with non-small cell lung cancer. Sequenced sample: lung tumor tissue. V gene TRBV7-2 combines with J gene TRBJ1-4; D possibly corresponds to TRBD1 (6 bases). The CDR3 loop reads CASSRQGTNEKLFF. The DNA of the CDR3 is TGTGCCAGCAGCCGCCAGGGGACTAATGAAAAACTGTTTTTT.